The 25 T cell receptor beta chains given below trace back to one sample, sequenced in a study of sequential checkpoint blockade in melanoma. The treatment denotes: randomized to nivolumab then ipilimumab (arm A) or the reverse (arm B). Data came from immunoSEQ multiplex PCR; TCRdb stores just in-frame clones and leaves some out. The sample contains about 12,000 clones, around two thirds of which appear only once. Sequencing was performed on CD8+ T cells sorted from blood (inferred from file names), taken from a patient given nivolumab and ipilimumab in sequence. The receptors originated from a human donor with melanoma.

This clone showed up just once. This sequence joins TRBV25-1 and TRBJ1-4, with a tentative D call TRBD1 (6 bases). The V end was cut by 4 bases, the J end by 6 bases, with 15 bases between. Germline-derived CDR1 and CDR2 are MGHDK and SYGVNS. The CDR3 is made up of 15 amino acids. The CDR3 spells CASSGDTLVDEKLFF. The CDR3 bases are TGTGCCAGCAGTGGGGACACTCTAGTCGATGAAAAACTGTTTTTT. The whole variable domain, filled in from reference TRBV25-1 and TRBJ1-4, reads EADIYQTPRYLVIGTGKKITLECSQTMGHDKMYWYQQDPGMELHLIHYSYGVNSTEKGDLSSESTVSRIRTEHFPLTLESARPSHTSQYLCASSGDTLVDEKLFFGSGTQLSVL.

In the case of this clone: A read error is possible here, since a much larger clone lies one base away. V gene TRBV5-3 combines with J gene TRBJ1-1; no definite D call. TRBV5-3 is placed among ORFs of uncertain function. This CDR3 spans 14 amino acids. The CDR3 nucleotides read TGTGCCAGCAGCTTGGCGTGGCCAGACACTGAAGCTTTCTTT. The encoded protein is CASSLAWPDTEAFF.

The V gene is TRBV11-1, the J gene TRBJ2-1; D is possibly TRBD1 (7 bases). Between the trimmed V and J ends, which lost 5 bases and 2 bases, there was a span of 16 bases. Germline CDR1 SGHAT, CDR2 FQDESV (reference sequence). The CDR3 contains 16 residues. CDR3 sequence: CASSPVEGAAYNEQFF. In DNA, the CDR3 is TGTGCCAGCAGCCCGGTGGAGGGGGCTGCCTACAATGAGCAGTTCTTC.

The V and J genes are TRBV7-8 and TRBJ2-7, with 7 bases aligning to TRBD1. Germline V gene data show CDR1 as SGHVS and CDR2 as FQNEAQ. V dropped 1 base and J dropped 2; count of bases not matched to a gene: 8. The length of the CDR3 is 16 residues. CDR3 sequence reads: CASSLGAGGSTYEQYF. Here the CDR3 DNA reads TGTGCCAGCAGCTTAGGGGCAGGGGGATCGACCTACGAGCAGTACTTC.

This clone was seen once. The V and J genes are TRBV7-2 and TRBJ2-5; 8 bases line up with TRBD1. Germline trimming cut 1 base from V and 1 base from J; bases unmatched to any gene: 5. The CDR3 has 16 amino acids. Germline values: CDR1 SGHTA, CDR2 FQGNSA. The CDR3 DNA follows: TGTGCCAGCAGCTTAGGTGCGGACAGGGCCCAAGAGACCCAGTACTTC. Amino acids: CASSLGADRAQETQYF.

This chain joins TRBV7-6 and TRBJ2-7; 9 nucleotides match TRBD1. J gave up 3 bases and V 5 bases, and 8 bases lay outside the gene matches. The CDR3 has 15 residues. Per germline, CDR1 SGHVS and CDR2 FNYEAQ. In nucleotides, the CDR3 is TGTGCCAGCAGCCGAGGGACAGGGATGATCTACGAGCAGTACTTC. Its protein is CASSRGTGMIYEQYF.

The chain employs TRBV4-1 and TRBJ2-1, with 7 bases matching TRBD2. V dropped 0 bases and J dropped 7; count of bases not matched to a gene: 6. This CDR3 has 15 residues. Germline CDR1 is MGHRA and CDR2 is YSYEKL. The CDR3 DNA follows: TGCGCCAGCAGCCAAGAACCCGGACTAGTAAATGAGCAGTTCTTC. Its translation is CASSQEPGLVNEQFF.

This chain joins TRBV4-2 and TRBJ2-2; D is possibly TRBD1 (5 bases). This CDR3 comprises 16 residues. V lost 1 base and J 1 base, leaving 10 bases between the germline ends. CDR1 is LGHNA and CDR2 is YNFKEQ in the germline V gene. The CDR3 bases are TGTGCCAGCAGCCAAGGGTTGCAGGGGAACACCGGGGAGCTGTTTTTT. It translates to CASSQGLQGNTGELFF.

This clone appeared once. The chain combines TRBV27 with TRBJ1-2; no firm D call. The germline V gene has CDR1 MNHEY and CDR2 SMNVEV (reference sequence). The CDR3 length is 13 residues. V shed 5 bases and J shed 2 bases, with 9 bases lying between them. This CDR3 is CASSAGSNYGYTF. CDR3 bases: TGTGCCAGCAGTGCGGGGTCGAACTATGGCTACACCTTC.

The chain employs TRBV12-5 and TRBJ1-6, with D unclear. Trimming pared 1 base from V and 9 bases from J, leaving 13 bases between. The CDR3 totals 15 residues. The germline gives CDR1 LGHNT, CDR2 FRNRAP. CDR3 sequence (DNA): TGTGCTAGTGGTTTGGCTACCGCGGCTGGTTCACCCCTCCACTTT. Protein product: CASGLATAAGSPLHF.

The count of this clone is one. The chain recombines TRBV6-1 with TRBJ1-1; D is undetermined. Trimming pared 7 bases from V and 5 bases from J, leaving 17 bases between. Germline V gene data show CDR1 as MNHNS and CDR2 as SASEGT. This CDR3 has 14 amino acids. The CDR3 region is CASTLAPGLTEAFF. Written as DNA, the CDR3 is TGTGCCAGCACCCTAGCTCCCGGGTTAACTGAAGCTTTCTTT.

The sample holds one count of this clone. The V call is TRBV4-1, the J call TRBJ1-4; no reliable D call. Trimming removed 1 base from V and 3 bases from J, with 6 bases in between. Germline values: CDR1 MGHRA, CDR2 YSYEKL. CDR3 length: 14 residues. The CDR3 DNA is TGCGCCAGCAGCCAAGGCGGATCTAATGAAAAACTGTTTTTT. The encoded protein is CASSQGGSNEKLFF.

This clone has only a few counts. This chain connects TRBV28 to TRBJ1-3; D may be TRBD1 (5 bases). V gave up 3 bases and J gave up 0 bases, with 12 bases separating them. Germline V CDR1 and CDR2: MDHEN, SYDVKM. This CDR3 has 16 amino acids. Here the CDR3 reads CASSFRGSLSGNTIYF. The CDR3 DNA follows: TGTGCCAGCAGTTTTAGGGGAAGTCTCTCTGGAAACACCATATATTTT.

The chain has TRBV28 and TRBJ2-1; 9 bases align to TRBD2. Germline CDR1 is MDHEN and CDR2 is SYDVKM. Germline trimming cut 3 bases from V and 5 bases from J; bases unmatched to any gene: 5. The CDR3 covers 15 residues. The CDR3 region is CASSFELAGDNEQFF. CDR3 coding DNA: TGTGCCAGCAGTTTTGAACTAGCGGGTGACAATGAGCAGTTCTTC.

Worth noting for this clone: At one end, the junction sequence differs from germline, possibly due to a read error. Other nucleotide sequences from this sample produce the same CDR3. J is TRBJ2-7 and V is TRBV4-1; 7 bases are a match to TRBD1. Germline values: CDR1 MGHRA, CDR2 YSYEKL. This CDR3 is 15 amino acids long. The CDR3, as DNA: TGTGCCAGCAGCCAAGATACGGACAGGTCCTACGAGCAGTACTTC. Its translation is CASSQDTDRSYEQYF.

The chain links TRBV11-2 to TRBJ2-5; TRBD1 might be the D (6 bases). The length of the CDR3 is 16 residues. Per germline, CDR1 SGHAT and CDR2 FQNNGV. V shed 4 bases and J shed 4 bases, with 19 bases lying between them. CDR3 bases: TGTGCCAGCAGCTGGACACAGGGTAGGGATCGAGAGACCCAGTACTTC. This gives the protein CASSWTQGRDRETQYF.

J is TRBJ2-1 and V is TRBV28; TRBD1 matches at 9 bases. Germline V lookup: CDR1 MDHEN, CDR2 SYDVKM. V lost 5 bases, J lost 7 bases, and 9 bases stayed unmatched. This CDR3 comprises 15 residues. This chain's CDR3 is CASSLRDRARNEQFF. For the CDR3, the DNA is TGTGCCAGCAGTCTCCGGGACAGGGCCAGAAATGAGCAGTTCTTC.

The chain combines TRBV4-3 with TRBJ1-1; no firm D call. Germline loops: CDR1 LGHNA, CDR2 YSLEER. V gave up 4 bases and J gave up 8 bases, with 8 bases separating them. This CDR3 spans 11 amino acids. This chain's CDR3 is CASSRGEEAFF. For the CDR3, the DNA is TGCGCCAGCAGCCGAGGCGAAGAAGCTTTCTTT.

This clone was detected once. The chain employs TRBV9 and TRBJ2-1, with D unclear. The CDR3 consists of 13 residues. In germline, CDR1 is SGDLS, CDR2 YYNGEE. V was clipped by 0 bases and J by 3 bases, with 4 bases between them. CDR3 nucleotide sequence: TGTGCCAGCAGCGTAGAGAGCTACAATGAGCAGTTCTTC. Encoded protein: CASSVESYNEQFF.

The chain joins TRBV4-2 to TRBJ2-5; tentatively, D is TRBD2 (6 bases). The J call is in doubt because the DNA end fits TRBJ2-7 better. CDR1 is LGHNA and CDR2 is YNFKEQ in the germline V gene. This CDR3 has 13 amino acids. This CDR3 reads CASSRPGGDEQYF. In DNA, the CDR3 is TGTGCCAGCAGCCGCCCCGGGGGTGACGAGCAGTACTTC.

The DNA of the CDR3 is TGTGCCAGCAGCGTAGCCTCTCCGGGACAGGGATACTACAATGAGCAGTTCTTC. It specifies CASSVASPGQGYYNEQFF. This chain links TRBV9 with TRBJ2-1; 9 bases map to TRBD1. The CDR3 has 18 residues. Germline assignment: CDR1 SGDLS and CDR2 YYNGEE. J was trimmed by 3 bases and V by 0 bases; bases with no gene match: 10.

The DNA of the CDR3 is TGTGCCAGCAGCCTCACAGCGGCAGGGGTGTACGAGCAGTACTTC. Its translation: CASSLTAAGVYEQYF. The rearrangement links TRBV11-2 to TRBJ2-7; maybe TRBD1 (6 bases). The germline CDR1 and CDR2 sequences are SGHAT and FQNNGV. V was cut by 5 bases and J by 4 bases, with 18 bases left in between. CDR3 length: 15 residues.

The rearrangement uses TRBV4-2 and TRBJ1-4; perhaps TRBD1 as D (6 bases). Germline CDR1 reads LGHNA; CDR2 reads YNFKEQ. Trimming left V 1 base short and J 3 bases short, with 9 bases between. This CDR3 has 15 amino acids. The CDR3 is CASSQVEGANEKLFF. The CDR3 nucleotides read TGTGCCAGCAGCCAAGTCGAGGGGGCTAATGAAAAACTGTTTTTT.

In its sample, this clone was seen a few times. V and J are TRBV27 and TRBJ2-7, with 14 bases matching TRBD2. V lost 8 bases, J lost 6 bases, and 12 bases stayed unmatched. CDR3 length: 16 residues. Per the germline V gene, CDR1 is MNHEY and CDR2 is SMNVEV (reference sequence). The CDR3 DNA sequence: TGTGCCAGCCGGGGACTAGCGGGAGTGTTCGTGGGCGAGCAGTACTTC. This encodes CASRGLAGVFVGEQYF.

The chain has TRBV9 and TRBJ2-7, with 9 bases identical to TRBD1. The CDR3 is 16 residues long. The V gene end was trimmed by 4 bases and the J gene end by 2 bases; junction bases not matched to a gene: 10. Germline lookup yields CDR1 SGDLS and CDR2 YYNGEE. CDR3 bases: TGTGCCAGCAGCTATGAAACGGGACAGGGCACCTACGAGCAGTACTTC. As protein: CASSYETGQGTYEQYF.